The 16 T cell receptor beta chains below were found in one sample sequenced in a study of CD8 T cells in ankylosing spondylitis. Study-wide points: Among TCR beta sequences, a motif of several highly homologous variants appeared characteristic of ankylosing spondylitis blood.

TCRdb reprocessed the 5' RACE reads via MiXCR and lists one record per CDR3 protein. The repertoire holds about 400,000 distinct CDR3 sequences, with under 25% as singletons. Antigen specificity for these receptors is unknown. Sequencing was done on a sample of blood, either unsorted or a sorted T cell fraction (not recorded which). The receptors come from a male donor with ankylosing spondylitis.

This clonotype was seen once. V gene TRBV6-1 combines with J gene TRBJ1-2; maybe TRBD1 (6 bases). The V gene lost 7 bases and the J gene lost 0 bases, with 9 bases spanning the gap. The V gene's germline CDR1 is MNHNS and CDR2 SASEGT. This CDR3 comprises 13 residues. In DNA, the CDR3 is TGTGCCAGCACTAAGGGGGCTAACTATGGCTACACCTTC. The encoded protein is CASTKGANYGYTF.

The V gene is TRBV5-1, the J gene TRBJ2-2; D is uncertain. The germline V and J ends were trimmed by 0 bases and 1 base, with 7 bases remaining between them. CDR3 length: 15 residues. CDR1 is SGHRS, CDR2 YFSETQ, per germline. The CDR3 bases are TGCGCCAGCAGCTTGGTAGTCGTGAACACCGGGGAGCTGTTTTTT. This encodes CASSLVVVNTGELFF.

This rearrangement joins TRBV3-1 to TRBJ2-1; TRBD2 agrees at 7 bases. CDR3 length equals 15 residues. V was clipped by 8 bases and J by 7 bases; unmatched bases: 14. The germline V gene has CDR1 LGHDT and CDR2 YNNKEL (reference sequence). The CDR3 is CASGPGRDPWNEQFF. Here the CDR3 DNA reads TGTGCCAGCGGCCCAGGGAGGGACCCTTGGAATGAGCAGTTCTTC.

This clonotype was recorded many times. This chain links TRBV27 with TRBJ1-2, with D possibly matching TRBD1 (6 bases). The germline gives CDR1 MNHEY, CDR2 SMNVEV (reference sequence). The CDR3 length is 13 residues. V shed 7 bases and J shed 2 bases, with 11 bases lying between them. Here the CDR3 reads CASTGGQNYGYTF. CDR3 bases: TGTGCCAGCACCGGGGGACAAAACTATGGCTACACCTTC.

The sample holds a few counts of this clonotype. The CDR3 protein is CASSLNLQEEDNQPQHF. CDR3 DNA: TGTGCCAGCAGCTTAAACCTCCAGGAGGAGGACAATCAGCCCCAGCATTTT. The V and J genes are TRBV11-3 and TRBJ1-5; D remains unclear. Per germline, CDR1 SGHNT and CDR2 YENEEA. The CDR3 covers 17 residues. V lost 2 bases and J 3 bases, leaving 17 bases between the germline ends. The full variable domain, rest sourced from reference TRBV11-3 and TRBJ1-5, is EAGVVQSPRYKIIEKKQPVAFWCNPISGHNTLYWYLQNLGQGPELLIRYENEEAVDDSQLPKDRFSAERLKGVDSTLKIQPAELGDSAVYLCASSLNLQEEDNQPQHFGDGTRLSIL.

This clonotype was detected only a few times. This sequence joins TRBV20-1 and TRBJ1-5; D is unresolved. Germline assignment: CDR1 DFQATT and CDR2 SNEGSKA (reference sequence). Trimming removed 3 bases at V and 2 bases at J, with 17 bases between. CDR3 length: 16 residues. CDR3 coding DNA: TGCAGTGCTAGGGACCTCCGTAGGGTGGGCAATCAGCCCCAGCATTTT. Residues: CSARDLRRVGNQPQHF.

This clonotype has a count of ten or more. This chain links TRBV28 with TRBJ2-1; D is possibly TRBD1 or TRBD2 (5 bases each). V lost 5 bases, J lost 5 bases, and 13 bases lay in between. Germline loops: CDR1 MDHEN, CDR2 SYDVKM. The CDR3 is 14 amino acids. The chain's CDR3 is CASSPFGTDNEQFF. The CDR3 DNA reads as TGTGCCAGCAGTCCCTTTGGGACCGACAATGAGCAGTTCTTC.

The table lists this clonotype with a few counts. The V gene is TRBV6-6, the J gene TRBJ2-1; 10 nucleotides align to TRBD2. Germline-derived CDR1 and CDR2 are MNHNY and SVGAGI (reference sequence). This CDR3 comprises 13 residues. V trimming: 6 bases; J trimming: 9 bases; junction bases outside the gene matches: 5. Written as DNA, the CDR3 is TGTGCCAGCAGGCCTGTAGCGGGAGGTGAGCAGTTCTTC. Translating gives CASRPVAGGEQFF.

This clonotype was picked up a small number of times. The chain carries TRBV5-5 and TRBJ2-2; D is ambiguous. The CDR3 runs 13 residues. CDR1 and CDR2 (germline): SGHKS, YYEKEE (reference sequence). V was trimmed by 4 bases and J by 6 bases, leaving 10 bases between them. The DNA of the CDR3 is TGTGCCAGCAGCCATCCCGTGGCCGGGGAGCTGTTTTTT. Its translation: CASSHPVAGELFF.

This clonotype showed up just a few times. The J gene is TRBJ2-3, the V gene TRBV20-1; 9 bases map to TRBD1. CDR1 and CDR2 (germline): DFQATT, SNEGSKA (reference sequence). The CDR3 totals 16 residues. J lost 6 bases, V lost 3 bases, and 13 bases had no gene match. CDR3 protein: CSASRSSGTGGDTQYF. The DNA of the CDR3 is TGCAGTGCTAGCCGATCGTCGGGAACAGGGGGCGATACGCAGTATTTT.

This clonotype was seen more than once but under ten times. The J gene is TRBJ1-4, the V gene TRBV7-2; D is unresolved. V was clipped by 1 base and J by 6 bases, with 9 bases between them. This CDR3 region has 14 residues. Germline V CDR1 and CDR2: SGHTA, FQGNSA. The CDR3 loop is CASSLDFGDEKLFF. CDR3 DNA sequence: TGTGCCAGCAGCTTAGATTTCGGGGATGAAAAACTGTTTTTT.

The chain links TRBV5-1 to TRBJ1-6; 10 bases are a match to TRBD1. CDR1 and CDR2 from the germline V gene are SGHRS and YFSETQ. J gave up 10 bases and V 3 bases, and 7 bases lay outside the gene matches. CDR3 length: 15 amino acids. CDR3 in DNA: TGCGCCAGCAGCTGGGGACAGGGGCGGGAATCACCCCTCCACTTT. This sequence encodes CASSWGQGRESPLHF.

The table lists this clonotype with a few counts. This chain uses TRBV6-1 with TRBJ1-5; 8 bases line up with TRBD1. This CDR3 region has 14 residues. Germline loops: CDR1 MNHNS, CDR2 SASEGT. V was pared by 6 bases and J by 2 bases, with 3 bases of the junction left unmatched. CDR3 loop: CASRWGQGNQPQHF. The CDR3 bases are TGTGCCAGCAGGTGGGGACAGGGCAATCAGCCCCAGCATTTT.

This clonotype was counted between two and nine times. This rearrangement joins TRBV7-3 to TRBJ2-7; 7 bases are a match to TRBD2. Germline trimming cut 2 bases from V and 2 bases from J; bases unmatched to any gene: 6. Per the germline V gene, CDR1 is SGHTA and CDR2 is FQGTGA. This CDR3 has 15 residues. DNA for the CDR3: TGTGCCAGCAGCTTACGGGCTAGCGGTCCCTACGAGCAGTACTTC. This translates into CASSLRASGPYEQYF. The entire variable domain, with the rest obtained from reference TRBV7-3 and TRBJ2-7, is as follows: GAGVSQTPSNKVTEKGKYVELRCDPISGHTALYWYRQSLGQGPEFLIYFQGTGAADDSGLPNDRFFAVRPEGSVSTLKIQRTERGDSAVYLCASSLRASGPYEQYFGPGTRLTVT.

This clonotype was counted between two and nine times. The rearrangement links TRBV28 to TRBJ2-6; 10 nucleotides match TRBD2. CDR1 and CDR2 (germline): MDHEN, SYDVKM. CDR3 length: 19 amino acids. V gave up 4 bases and J gave up 0 bases; unmatched junction bases: 9. CDR3 loop: CASSSIGLAEYSGANVLTF. The CDR3 DNA reads as TGTGCCAGCAGTTCAATAGGACTAGCGGAATACTCTGGGGCCAACGTCCTGACTTTC.

This clonotype was counted a few times. The V and J genes are TRBV6-4 and TRBJ1-1; D uncertain. CDR3 length: 17 amino acids. CDR1 MRHNA and CDR2 SNTAGT come from the germline V gene. The V end was cut by 3 bases, the J end by 1 base, with 18 bases between. CDR3 sequence (DNA): TGTGCCAGCAGTGAGGCTTGGGAATTGGCGGGGAACACTGAAGCTTTCTTT. Its protein is CASSEAWELAGNTEAFF.